This T cell receptor beta chain was obtained from a study of T cell responses to AZD1222 COVID-19 vaccine. Findings and limits, study-wide: Donors in the cohort were predominantly white British and more often female, and clonal diversity was possibly underestimated. As reported, nearly half of all spike-specific TCRs target variant regions that are unmutated. After two AZD1222 doses, spike-specific TCR breadth and depth rose versus day 0. Spike-spanning, vaccine-associated CD4 TCRs were dominant at 160-218 and 743-854.

Libraries were prepared by immunoSEQ multiplex PCR; TCRdb keeps only in-frame clonotypes and omits some of them. The profile covers 100,000 to 130,000 clones, with 75% to 90% appearing a single time and approximately 4.3% taken by the ten largest. This clone appeared a single time. Antigen unknown. This CDR3 spans 15 amino acids. CDR1 SGHTS and CDR2 YDEGEE come from the germline V gene. Trimming removed 2 bases at V and 3 bases at J, with 11 bases between. This clonotype was obtained from an adult in good health. The chain employs TRBV5-8 and TRBJ2-2; D might be TRBD2 (5 bases). The sequences come from peripheral blood, collected on day 0 of AZD1222 vaccination. In nucleotides, the CDR3 is TGTGCCAGCAGCTTCGGGGTTGGGGACACCGGGGAGCTGTTTTTT. This translates into CASSFGVGDTGELFF.